This T cell receptor (beta chain) was sequenced for a study of blood T cell repertoires in COVID-19. Germline CDR1 and CDR2: MGHRA and YSYEKL. The length of the CDR3 is 15 residues. Deletions cut 6 bases from V and 0 bases from J, with 15 bases between. Study processing details: How many nucleated cells were present was estimated from reference gene primer amplification. Assay: immunoSEQ multiplex PCR; the TCRdb copy retains only in-frame clones and omits some. V and J calls and clone size come straight from that table; D and trimming were deduced from the DNA. The table shows about 160,000 clones, with about 83% occurring only once.

V is TRBV4-1 and J is TRBJ2-7; TRBD1 is a possible D gene (6 bases). Sequences were obtained from peripheral blood. The sequence came from a man in his forties or fifties who had recovered from COVID-19. The CDR3 DNA is TGCGCCAGCAGGCCGGACAGTTTCGCCTCCTACGAGCAGTACTTC. It translates to CASRPDSFASYEQYF.